The 25 T cell receptor beta chains below were found in one sample sequenced in a study of cytomegalovirus exposure and HLA in healthy donors. With 60 Vbeta and 13 Jbeta primers, the PCR was carried out. This table comes from immunoSEQ multiplex PCR, and its TCRdb copy is limited to in-frame clones, with some not included. The data show 150,000 to 200,000 clones, around four fifths seen once. Source material: PBMCs. These receptors came from a man aged 45-60 years in good health and CMV-seropositive.

Concerning this clone: At one boundary the junction diverges from the germline segment, which might be a read error. Other DNA sequences in the sample encode the same CDR3. The rearrangement uses TRBV29-1 and TRBJ1-1, with a possible D match to TRBD1 (6 bases). The CDR3 is 11 amino acids. From germline, CDR1 is SQVTM and CDR2 ANQGSEA. DNA of the CDR3: TGCAGCGTAGAAAACAGGGTTGAAGCTTTCTTC. Its protein is CSVENRVEAFF.

In the case of this clone: One junction end disagrees with the germline gene, perhaps due to a read error. The sample contains more than one DNA sequence encoding this CDR3. The chain carries TRBV27 and TRBJ2-3; D is perhaps TRBD2 (6 bases). This CDR3 has 15 amino acids. Germline V gene sequence: CDR1 MNHEY, CDR2 SMNVEV (reference sequence). The CDR3 DNA is TGCGCCAGCACCCCCGGGCGGGGCCGAGGAGATACGCAGTATTTT. This translates into CASTPGRGRGDTQYF.

The V gene is TRBV27, the J gene TRBJ2-3; 8 bases line up with TRBD1. Germline loops: CDR1 MNHEY, CDR2 SMNVEV (reference sequence). V lost 1 base and J lost 5; bases outside the gene matches: 8. This CDR3 is built from 16 residues. The DNA for the CDR3 is TGTGCCAGCAGTTTATGGTCCCAGGGGGCGAGAGATACGCAGTATTTT. Translated: CASSLWSQGARDTQYF.

The chain links TRBV13 to TRBJ2-2; D gene ambiguous. Germline V gives CDR1 PRHDT, CDR2 FYEKMQ (reference sequence). This CDR3 has 15 amino acids. V lost 1 base and J 1 base, leaving 7 bases between the germline ends. The CDR3 sequence: CASSLATQNTGELFF. The CDR3 DNA is TGTGCCAGCAGCTTAGCTACCCAGAACACCGGGGAGCTGTTTTTT.

The rearrangement joins TRBV9 to TRBJ2-2; 7 bases fit TRBD2. V was clipped by 5 bases and J by 6 bases; unmatched bases: 10. The germline CDR1 and CDR2 sequences are SGDLS and YYNGEE. This CDR3 spans 15 amino acids. CDR3 in DNA: TGTGCCAGCAGTTTCGGGAGCGGGAAAGCCGGGGAGCTGTTTTTT. Residues: CASSFGSGKAGELFF.

The chain recombines TRBV6-1 with TRBJ2-7; D gene unclear. Germline lookup yields CDR1 MNHNS and CDR2 SASEGT. CDR3 length equals 11 residues. V lost 2 bases, J lost 9 bases, and 8 bases lay in between. The CDR3: CASSEISGQYF. CDR3 in DNA: TGTGCCAGCAGTGAAATTTCAGGGCAGTACTTC.

This clone is a singleton in its sample. The J gene is TRBJ1-3, the V gene TRBV30, with TRBD1 identical over 7 bases. The V gene end was trimmed by 2 bases and the J gene end by 3 bases; junction bases not matched to a gene: 1. CDR3 length equals 13 residues. CDR1 is GTSNPN and CDR2 is SVGIG in the germline V gene (reference sequence). CDR3 residues: CAWSRQGGNTIYF. The CDR3 region has the DNA TGTGCCTGGAGTCGACAGGGTGGAAACACCATATATTTT.

The V call is TRBV5-1, the J call TRBJ2-7; 8 positions agree with TRBD1. This CDR3 spans 14 amino acids. Losses at the gene ends were 5 bases for V and 0 bases for J; bases not matched to a gene: 4. Germline CDR1 and CDR2: SGHRS and YFSETQ. The DNA for the CDR3 is TGCGCCAGCAGTTTTCAGGGGGCCTCCTACGAGCAGTACTTC. It yields the protein CASSFQGASYEQYF.

In DNA, the CDR3 is TGTGCCTGGAGGCCGACACGTGGAAACACCATATATTTT. Its translation: CAWRPTRGNTIYF. The chain couples TRBV30 to TRBJ1-3; D call uncertain. Deletions cut 3 bases from V and 3 bases from J, with 9 bases between. Germline V gene data show CDR1 as GTSNPN and CDR2 as SVGIG (reference sequence). This CDR3 region has 13 residues.

The chain joins TRBV7-2 to TRBJ1-3; TRBD1 agrees at 7 bases. The J segment lost 4 bases and the V segment lost 3 bases, leaving 6 bases of the junction unmatched. This CDR3 is built from 15 residues. CDR1 SGHTA and CDR2 FQGNSA come from the germline V gene. Here the CDR3 reads CASSFADRAGNTIYF. The CDR3 coding sequence is TGTGCCAGCAGCTTTGCCGACAGGGCCGGAAACACCATATATTTT.

The V call is TRBV10-3, the J call TRBJ1-4; D may be TRBD1 (5 bases). The V and J ends lost 3 bases and 6 bases respectively, with 11 bases between them. The CDR3 extends over 14 amino acids. Per germline, CDR1 ENHRY and CDR2 SYGVKD. The CDR3 region is CAISEGHRDEKLFF. The DNA of the CDR3 is TGTGCCATCAGTGAAGGACATAGAGATGAAAAACTGTTTTTT.

The V call is TRBV5-6, the J call TRBJ2-1; 12 bases match TRBD2. CDR1 and CDR2 from the germline V gene are SGHDT and YYEEEE. Trimming took 9 bases from V and 7 from J; bases not matched to a gene: 11. The CDR3 is 15 residues long. CDR3: CATLPWTSGVNEQFF. The CDR3 nucleotides are TGTGCCACCCTACCCTGGACTAGCGGGGTGAATGAGCAGTTCTTC.

The chain employs TRBV10-3 and TRBJ2-7; 7 bases fit TRBD1. Looked up from germline, CDR1 is ENHRY and CDR2 is SYGVKD. The trim removed 3 bases at V and 2 bases at J, leaving 7 bases unmatched. The CDR3 covers 15 residues. CDR3 nucleotides: TGTGCCATCAGTGACCTGGGGACAGTAGCCTACGAGCAGTACTTC. As protein: CAISDLGTVAYEQYF.

This clone occurred a few times. The chain joins TRBV4-2 to TRBJ2-1, with TRBD2 identical over 10 bases. This CDR3 is built from 18 residues. The trim removed 1 base at V and 4 bases at J, leaving 10 bases unmatched. Germline CDR1 is LGHNA and CDR2 is YNFKEQ. The CDR3 sequence: CASSQATILAGAYNEQFF. The CDR3 DNA reads as TGTGCCAGCAGCCAAGCCACCATTCTAGCGGGGGCTTACAATGAGCAGTTCTTC.

V gene TRBV4-1 combines with J gene TRBJ2-3, with D perhaps matching TRBD1 (5 bases). With 1 base removed from V and 0 bases from J, the gap between germline ends came to 5 bases. The germline gives CDR1 MGHRA, CDR2 YSYEKL. The CDR3 has 14 amino acids. CDR3: CASSQGQSTDTQYF. DNA of the CDR3: TGCGCCAGCAGCCAAGGACAGAGCACAGATACGCAGTATTTT.

This clone was observed once. The chain carries TRBV27 and TRBJ1-6; TRBD1 matches at 8 bases. V shed 6 bases and J 9 bases; nucleotides not matched to a gene: 7. Looked up from germline, CDR1 is MNHEY and CDR2 is SMNVEV (reference sequence). The CDR3 runs 14 residues. The CDR3 DNA is TGTGCCAGCAGATTACAGGGGGTTGGTTCACCCCTCCACTTT. This sequence encodes CASRLQGVGSPLHF.

V and J are TRBV9 and TRBJ2-3; tentative D call: TRBD2 (5 bases). V lost 4 bases to trimming and J lost 4 bases, with 13 bases between them. CDR1 and CDR2 from the germline V gene are SGDLS and YYNGEE. The CDR3 covers 14 residues. In DNA, the CDR3 is TGTGCCAGCAGCCCGCGACTACGGGCAGATACGCAGTATTTT. Encoded protein: CASSPRLRADTQYF.

The table lists this clone with a count of one. CDR3 nucleotides: TGTGCCAGCCTAACCGGGACTTTGGCCGATGAAGCTTTCTTT. Protein: CASLTGTLADEAFF. This chain links TRBV28 with TRBJ1-1; perhaps TRBD1 as D (5 bases). Per germline, CDR1 MDHEN and CDR2 SYDVKM. V gave up 8 bases and J gave up 7 bases, with 20 bases separating them. The CDR3 length is 14 residues.

The chain combines TRBV27 with TRBJ2-2; TRBD2 might be the D (5 bases). The CDR3 runs 13 residues. Trimming left V 7 bases short and J 4 bases short, with 10 bases between. CDR1 and CDR2 from the germline V gene are MNHEY and SMNVEV (reference sequence). The CDR3, as DNA: TGTGCCAGCACTTTCGAGGGCACCGGGGAGCTGTTTTTT. Translated, it gives CASTFEGTGELFF.

This clone was seen just once. V is TRBV28 and J is TRBJ2-5; TRBD1 is a possible D gene (5 bases). Trimming left V 6 bases short and J 4 bases short, with 6 bases between. The CDR3 extends over 11 amino acids. Germline values: CDR1 MDHEN, CDR2 SYDVKM. The CDR3 region has the DNA TGTGCCAGCAGAACAGGAGAGACCCAGTACTTC. This translates into CASRTGETQYF. The variable domain in full, with the rest retrieved from reference TRBV28 and TRBJ2-5, is DVKVTQSSRYLVKRTGEKVFLECVQDMDHENMFWYRQDPGLGLRLIYFSYDVKMKEKGDIPEGYSVSREKKERFSLILESASTNQTSMYLCASRTGETQYFGPGTRLLVL.

V gene TRBV18 combines with J gene TRBJ2-3; 8 bases map to TRBD1. The germline gives CDR1 KGHSH, CDR2 LQKENI. The CDR3 totals 16 residues. The J segment lost 4 bases and the V segment lost 3 bases, leaving 9 bases of the junction unmatched. CDR3 sequence reads: CASSPTFGQGADTQYF. CDR3 DNA sequence: TGTGCCAGCTCACCGACTTTTGGACAGGGCGCAGATACGCAGTATTTT.

J is TRBJ1-4 and V is TRBV2; TRBD1 matches 8 bases. Germline CDR1 and CDR2: SNHLY and FYNNEI. CDR3 length: 13 residues. V shed 4 bases and J 8 bases; nucleotides not matched to a gene: 3. For the CDR3, the DNA is TGTGCCAGCAGTGGCAGGGGGCCCGAAAAACTGTTTTTT. Translation gives CASSGRGPEKLFF.

This clone was recorded a few times. The chain joins TRBV10-3 to TRBJ2-5; D call uncertain. The CDR3 spans 13 residues. The germline CDR1 and CDR2 sequences are ENHRY and SYGVKD. Trimming removed 0 bases from V and 2 bases from J, with 4 bases in between. The CDR3 coding sequence is TGTGCCATCAGTGAGTCACTACAAGAGACCCAGTACTTC. Its translation is CAISESLQETQYF.

CDR3 sequence (DNA): TGTGCCAGCAGCCTCGGACAGGGGTCCATTCAGTACTTC. Amino acid sequence: CASSLGQGSIQYF. The rearrangement uses TRBV7-6 and TRBJ2-4, with 9 bases identical to TRBD1. J was trimmed by 9 bases and V by 5 bases; bases with no gene match: 5. The CDR3 totals 13 residues. The germline V gene has CDR1 SGHVS and CDR2 FNYEAQ.

This clone was picked up a small number of times. The chain combines TRBV5-1 with TRBJ2-1; 10 bases are shared with TRBD2. V dropped 4 bases and J dropped 6; count of bases not matched to a gene: 4. The CDR3 loop spans 14 amino acids. From germline, CDR1 is SGHRS and CDR2 YFSETQ. In nucleotides, the CDR3 is TGCGCCAGCAGCCCTTGGACTAGCGGCAATGAGCAGTTCTTC. Translating it yields CASSPWTSGNEQFF.